A selection of T cell receptor beta chains follows, all from one sample in a study of blood T cells in healthy people across ages. From the 5' RACE reads, TCRdb called clonotypes with MiXCR, one entry per CDR3 protein. This sample has around 800,000 distinct CDR3 sequences, with less than 70% found just once. Sequenced sample: blood. The receptor set was obtained from a man older than 75 in good health. The CDR3 runs from the conserved cysteine through the conserved F or W. The order of the fields is V gene, J gene, clone size, D gene, CDR3 DNA, CDR3 protein. The D gene is left open where the match is weak. Expanded clones are given a class, and other clones once, few, many or no size at all.

>TRBV9|TRBJ1-1|-|-
TGTGCCAGCAGCGTAGAAGACAGGCTGAACACTGAAGCTTTCTTT
CASSVEDRLNTEAFF
>TRBV20-1|TRBJ2-1|-|-
TGCAGTGCCCAAGCGGAGCCCTCCTACAATGAGCAGTTCTTC
CSAQAEPSYNEQFF
>TRBV12-3/TRBV12-4|TRBJ2-3|few|TRBD2
TGTGCCAGCAGTCGACGGACTAGCGGGAACGGTCCCCCTGGGCACAGATACGCGTATTTT
CASSRRTSGNGPPGHRYAYF
>TRBV6-1|TRBJ1-5|-|-
TGTGCCAGCAGGCGAGGGGGGGCGAAAGGAGTAGGCAATCAGCCCCAGCATTTT
CASRRGGAKGVGNQPQHF
>TRBV27|TRBJ2-1|-|-
TGTGCCAGCAGACCGACGGGGATGCTAGCCTCCTACAATGAGCAGTTCTTC
CASRPTGMLASYNEQFF
>TRBV20-1|TRBJ2-4|-|-
TGCAGTGCTAGAGATCTCGATGTTGGATCCTTAAGAGCAAACATTCAGTACTTC
CSARDLDVGSLRANIQYF
>TRBV2|TRBJ2-1|-|-
TGTGCCACCAGGGGTGACCCTGGGGATGAGCAGTTCTTC
CATRGDPGDEQFF
>TRBV13|TRBJ2-1|few|-
TGTGCCAGCAGCCCCCAGGGTGAACTCTCCTACAATGAGCAGTTCTTC
CASSPQGELSYNEQFF
>TRBV12-3/TRBV12-4|TRBJ2-1|-|TRBD2
TGTGCCAGCACTCGGGTGGGCTTTAGCGGGAGGGGATACAATGAGCAGTTCTTC
CASTRVGFSGRGYNEQFF
>TRBV20-1|TRBJ2-3|few|TRBD1
TGCAGTGCTAGAAAGGAGGCGGACAGGGTTCATTCAGATACGCAGTATTTT
CSARKEADRVHSDTQYF
>TRBV5-1|TRBJ2-5|-|TRBD2
TGCGCCAGCTCTCCAGCGGGAGCTCGGGAGCAGTACTTC
CASSPAGAREQYF
>TRBV29-1|TRBJ2-1|few|-
TGCAGCGTTGATACAGGCCCCAATGAGCAGTTCTTC
CSVDTGPNEQFF
>TRBV9|TRBJ2-7|-|TRBD1
TGTGCCAGCAGCGTAGTGACAGGGGGCATTTACGAGCAGTACTTC
CASSVVTGGIYEQYF
>TRBV11-2|TRBJ2-1|-|TRBD1
TGTACCAGCAGCTTAGGGTTGGGGACAGGGGAGTATGAGCAGTTCTTC
CTSSLGLGTGEYEQFF
>TRBV29-1|TRBJ2-7|-|TRBD2
TGCAGCGTAGCTACCGGGACTAGCGGTTACGAGCAGTACTTC
CSVATGTSGYEQYF
>TRBV5-1|TRBJ2-3|-|TRBD1
TGCGCCAGCAGCTCCGGGACAGCTAACGCAGATACGCAGTATTTT
CASSSGTANADTQYF
>TRBV27|TRBJ2-2|-|TRBD2
TGTGCCAGCGGACCCGGGGTAGCGGGAGTGGGCGGGGAGCTGTTTTTT
CASGPGVAGVGGELFF
>TRBV20-1|TRBJ1-4|-|-
TGCAGTGCTTATGACAGGATCAATGAAAAACTGTTTTTT
CSAYDRINEKLFF
>TRBV20-1|TRBJ2-7|few|TRBD1
TGCAGTGCCCCTAGACAGGGGGGATCTTACGAGCAGTACTTC
CSAPRQGGSYEQYF
>TRBV7-2|TRBJ2-5|many|TRBD1
TGTGCCAGCGCGCTGCGGATGGGACAGATGAAAGAGACCCAGTACTTC
CASALRMGQMKETQYF
>TRBV7-9|TRBJ2-3|-|TRBD1
TGTGCCAGCAGCTTCAGGGGGGATACGCAGTATTTT
CASSFRGDTQYF
>TRBV11-2|TRBJ1-2|-|TRBD1
TGTGCCAGCAGCTCCCTCCGACAGGGGGCCGTTGGCTACACCTTC
CASSSLRQGAVGYTF
>TRBV4-1|TRBJ2-7|-|-
TGCGCCAGCAGCCAAGGTCTAGCGTCGAGCTCCTACGAGCAGTACTTC
CASSQGLASSSYEQYF
>TRBV20-1|TRBJ2-7|-|-
TGCAGTGCTAGGTTGCAAAGTATCTACTACGAGCAGTACTTC
CSARLQSIYYEQYF
>TRBV29-1|TRBJ1-5|few|-
TGCAGCGTTGAGGGGCCTGGGCCCCAGCATTTT
CSVEGPGPQHF
>TRBV4-1|TRBJ1-3|-|-
TGCGCCAGCAGCCAGTTTAATCCCTCGAACACCATATATTTT
CASSQFNPSNTIYF
>TRBV3-1|TRBJ2-3|-|TRBD2
TGTGCCAGCAGCCAAGATGGGCTAGCGGGAGGTCTTTATCCAGATACGCAGTATTTT
CASSQDGLAGGLYPDTQYF
>TRBV29-1|TRBJ1-1|-|-
TGCAGCGGGGGGCACCTGGGCGCTGAAGCTTTCTTT
CSGGHLGAEAFF
>TRBV10-3|TRBJ1-1|-|-
TGTGCCATCAGCGGACAGCAGAACACTGAAGCTTTCTTT
CAISGQQNTEAFF
>TRBV5-1|TRBJ2-1|-|TRBD2
TGCGCCAGCAGCCCCACTAGCGGGAGTTCCAATGAGCAGTTCTTC
CASSPTSGSSNEQFF
>TRBV7-2|TRBJ1-6|once|-
TGTGCCAGCAGCTTCGCCGGGTTGACAGAAAGCTCCTATAATTCACCCCTCCACTTT
CASSFAGLTESSYNSPLHF